The present TCR beta chain was sequenced within a study of neurological immune-mediated disorders. V was trimmed by 5 bases and J by 8 bases, leaving 15 bases between them. Germline CDR1 and CDR2: SGHTA and FQGNSA. CDR3 length equals 13 residues. This clonotype was counted a few times. As yet, its antigen is unknown. Given a much more abundant clone one base away, this may be a read error. Study outcomes and limitations: None of the features examined (clinical or MRI) was associated with the multiple sclerosis repertoire cluster. No CDR3 amino acid sequences were shared by expanded clones across subjects, suggesting private repertoires in all groups.

Unsorted libraries were prepared from 2 million PBMCs held at -80 C. The cDNA came from 5'RACE with 10-nucleotide random UMIs. TCRdb recomputed calls from the 5' RACE reads with MiXCR, one row per CDR3 protein. The data show more than 50,000 distinct CDR3 sequences, approximately 3.1% seen once. This sequence originates from a woman aged 55-69 years with multiple sclerosis. The gene calls are TRBV7-2 and TRBJ1-2, with D perhaps TRBD1 (5 bases). The sequenced sample was PBMCs. The CDR3 DNA is TGTGCCAGCAGCGCCCGGGACTATGGGGGCTACACCTTC. This sequence encodes CASSARDYGGYTF.